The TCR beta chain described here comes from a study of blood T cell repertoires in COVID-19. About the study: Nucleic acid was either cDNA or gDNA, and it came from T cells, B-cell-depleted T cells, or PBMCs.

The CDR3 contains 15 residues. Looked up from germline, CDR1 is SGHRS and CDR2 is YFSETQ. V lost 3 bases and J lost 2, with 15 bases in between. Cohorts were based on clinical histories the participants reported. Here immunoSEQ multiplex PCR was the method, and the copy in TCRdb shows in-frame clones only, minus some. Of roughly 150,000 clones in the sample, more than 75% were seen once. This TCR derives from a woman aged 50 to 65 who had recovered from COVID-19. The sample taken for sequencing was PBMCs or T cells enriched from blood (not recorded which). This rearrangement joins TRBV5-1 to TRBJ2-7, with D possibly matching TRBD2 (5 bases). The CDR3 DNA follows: TGCGCCAGCAGCTCGAATCCGGGAAGAGCCTACGAGCAGTACTTC. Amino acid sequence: CASSSNPGRAYEQYF.